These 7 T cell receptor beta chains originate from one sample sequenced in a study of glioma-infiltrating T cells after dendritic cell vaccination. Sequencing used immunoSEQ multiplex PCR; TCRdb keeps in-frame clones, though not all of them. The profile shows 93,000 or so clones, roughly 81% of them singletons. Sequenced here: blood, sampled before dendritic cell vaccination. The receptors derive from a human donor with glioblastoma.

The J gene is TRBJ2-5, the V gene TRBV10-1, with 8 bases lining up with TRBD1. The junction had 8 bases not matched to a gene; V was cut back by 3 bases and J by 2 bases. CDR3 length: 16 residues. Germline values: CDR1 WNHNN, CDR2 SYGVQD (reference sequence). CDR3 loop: CASSDPGQGGQETQYF. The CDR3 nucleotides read TGCGCCAGCAGTGACCCCGGACAGGGTGGACAAGAGACCCAGTACTTC.

Written as DNA, the CDR3 is TGTGCCAGCAGCCCCGAGCCGGACAGGGTGTATGAAAAACTGTTTTTT. Residues: CASSPEPDRVYEKLFF. The chain has TRBV7-2 and TRBJ1-4; 8 bases agree with TRBD1. The CDR3 totals 16 residues. Germline assignment: CDR1 SGHTA and CDR2 FQGNSA. The trim removed 5 bases at V and 6 bases at J, leaving 11 bases unmatched.

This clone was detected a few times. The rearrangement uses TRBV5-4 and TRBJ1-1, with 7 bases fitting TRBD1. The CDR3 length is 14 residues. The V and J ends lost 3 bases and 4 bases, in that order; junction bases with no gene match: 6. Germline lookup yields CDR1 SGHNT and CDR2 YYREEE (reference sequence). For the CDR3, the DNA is TGTGCCAGCAGCTCCAGACAGGGCGGCACTGAAGCTTTCTTT. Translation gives CASSSRQGGTEAFF.

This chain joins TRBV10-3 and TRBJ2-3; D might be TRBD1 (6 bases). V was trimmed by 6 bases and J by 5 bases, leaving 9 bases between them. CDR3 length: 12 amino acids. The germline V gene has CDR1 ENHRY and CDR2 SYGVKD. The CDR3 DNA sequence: TGTGCCATCAGACAGGGAGAAGATACGCAGTATTTT. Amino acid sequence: CAIRQGEDTQYF.

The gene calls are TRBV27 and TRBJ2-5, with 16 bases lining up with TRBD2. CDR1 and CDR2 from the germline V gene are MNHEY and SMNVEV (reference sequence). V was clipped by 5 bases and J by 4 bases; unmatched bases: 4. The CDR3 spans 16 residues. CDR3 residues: CASSKGLAGGGETQYF. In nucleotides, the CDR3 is TGTGCCAGCAGTAAGGGACTAGCGGGGGGGGGAGAGACCCAGTACTTC.

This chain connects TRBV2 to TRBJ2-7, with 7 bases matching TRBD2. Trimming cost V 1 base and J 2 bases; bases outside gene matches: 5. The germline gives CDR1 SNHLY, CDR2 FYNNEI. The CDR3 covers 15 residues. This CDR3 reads CASSEGTGRAYEQYF. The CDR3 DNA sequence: TGTGCCAGCAGTGAAGGGACGGGGAGGGCCTACGAGCAGTACTTC.

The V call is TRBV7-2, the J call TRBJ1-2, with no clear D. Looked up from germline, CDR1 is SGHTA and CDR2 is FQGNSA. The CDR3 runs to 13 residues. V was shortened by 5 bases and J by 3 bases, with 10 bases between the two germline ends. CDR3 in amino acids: CASSPSTDYGYTF. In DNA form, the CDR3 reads TGTGCCAGCAGCCCCTCCACGGACTATGGCTACACCTTC.